The following is a TCR beta chain sequence with its context. Germline trimming cut 3 bases from V and 8 bases from J; bases unmatched to any gene: 6. CDR3 length: 13 residues. Per the germline V gene, CDR1 is SGDLS and CDR2 is YYNGEE. This sample is drawn from a study of blood T cell repertoires in COVID-19. Across the whole study: Acute and convalescent COVID-19 samples came from the United States, Italy and Spain. From T cells, B-cell-depleted T cells, or PBMCs came the material, which was cDNA or gDNA.

Methods used by the authors: Scientists estimated how many nucleated cells there were by amplifying reference gene primers. The table came from immunoSEQ multiplex PCR; TCRdb's copy has only in-frame clones and leaves some out. For V, J and clone size, that table is used; D and trimming come from the DNA. The repertoire holds roughly 110,000 clones, with approximately 80% as singletons. Material: peripheral blood. The source is a woman aged 55-69 years with acute or convalescent COVID-19. The J gene is TRBJ1-2, the V gene TRBV9; 8 bases agree with TRBD1. This CDR3 reads CASSAIGTGGYTF. The CDR3 nucleotides read TGTGCCAGCAGCGCCATAGGGACAGGAGGCTACACCTTC.